A selection of T cell receptor beta chains follows, all from one sample in a study of cytomegalovirus exposure and HLA in healthy donors. Generated by immunoSEQ multiplex PCR, the TCRdb table keeps only in-frame clones and is missing some. In the table there are roughly 120,000 clones, 79% of which are singletons. Sequences were obtained from PBMCs. All receptors derive from a man aged 18-30 years in good health and CMV-seronegative. The conserved cysteine and the conserved F or W are not part of the CDR3 here. A D gene is named only where the DNA matches it firmly. Not all rows give a size; the values are once, few, many and, for expanded clones, a class.

D gene,clone size,V gene,CDR3 protein
TRBD2,.,TRBV6-6,ASYLAGGPIGELF
.,.,TRBV7-9,ASSSRDVNQPQH
.,once,TRBV5-6,ASAWSWGGNTIY
.,.,TRBV28,ASRGGGIYGYT
TRBD1,.,TRBV7-9,ASSSPDRVREQY
.,.,TRBV5-5,ASSSVGELF
TRBD1,.,TRBV5-4,ASSSDQGVQTQY
TRBD2,.,TRBV14,ASSHGLAGGHGTDTQY
TRBD2,.,TRBV28,ASSSVAGGTNEQF
.,.,TRBV6-6,ASTSSSGGLYGQY
TRBD2,.,TRBV4-2,ASSQDASSGRSTDTQY
.,.,TRBV6-5,ASSEVPDGGDT
TRBD2,once,TRBV10-1,ASSESSLAGLDEQF
TRBD1,.,TRBV27,ASSLIYAGGRRATNEKLF
.,.,TRBV4-3,ASSQDLQGYEQY
.,.,TRBV4-3,ASSQDRNEQF
TRBD1,.,TRBV4-2,ASSSQGGNTEAF
.,.,TRBV7-9,ASSLEAGFSYEQY
.,once,TRBV28,ASSSSKVRGQF
.,.,TRBV7-6,ASSGRTPYNEQF
.,once,TRBV11-2,ASSLVLTPPGGYT
TRBD2,.,TRBV27,ASRRGTSGTDTQY
.,once,TRBV11-2,ASSAGGGVSNQPQH
.,.,TRBV5-1,AGGCRGRNTGELF
TRBD2,.,TRBV5-1,ASSLGTSGINEQF
.,.,TRBV19,ASRQAQTVYSNQPQH
.,.,TRBV30,AWSASLSTDTQY
TRBD1,.,TRBV19,ASKVDRGPGYT
.,.,TRBV2,AELPGINTEAF
.,.,TRBV4-3,ASSQDIGSYEQY
.,.,TRBV4-1,ASSQDFSTGELF
.,.,TRBV28,ASSGRNEKLF
TRBD1,once,TRBV5-1,ASSLAGTGADTQY
TRBD2,few,TRBV6-5,ASRLAGVSAYEQY
.,.,TRBV10-3,AISESLAGSDEQY
.,.,TRBV4-1,ASSQGLARRYNEQF
.,few,TRBV25-1,ASSELGGGAF
.,.,TRBV13,ASTSRGPGNTIY
.,.,TRBV9,ASSKDSLSYGYT
.,.,TRBV6-6,ASETPRNEQF
TRBD2,once,TRBV7-2,ASSRTSPRGEQY
.,many,TRBV25-1,ATEDWGDEKLF
.,few,TRBV5-1,ASSLGGDFGYT
TRBD1,once,TRBV27,ASSVSGGKNEKLF
.,few,TRBV18,ASSSTTQREQF
TRBD1,.,TRBV6-4,ASSDSTGGADTQY
.,.,TRBV18,ASSPSGVQPQH
TRBD1,once,TRBV7-9,ASSLSGGGEQY
TRBD1,.,TRBV29-1,SVEDDRASSYEQY
.,.,TRBV6-1,ASIGLAGTEAF
.,.,TRBV7-6,ASSTYTPVLAYNNEQF
.,once,TRBV7-9,ASSSPEGGMNYEQY
.,.,TRBV6-5,ASSYSNQGGVNEQF
.,.,TRBV11-2,ASSQTSRTDGGTEAF
TRBD2,.,TRBV5-4,ASSLGWREAGDTQY
TRBD1,few,TRBV10-3,AISGTGRYNEQF